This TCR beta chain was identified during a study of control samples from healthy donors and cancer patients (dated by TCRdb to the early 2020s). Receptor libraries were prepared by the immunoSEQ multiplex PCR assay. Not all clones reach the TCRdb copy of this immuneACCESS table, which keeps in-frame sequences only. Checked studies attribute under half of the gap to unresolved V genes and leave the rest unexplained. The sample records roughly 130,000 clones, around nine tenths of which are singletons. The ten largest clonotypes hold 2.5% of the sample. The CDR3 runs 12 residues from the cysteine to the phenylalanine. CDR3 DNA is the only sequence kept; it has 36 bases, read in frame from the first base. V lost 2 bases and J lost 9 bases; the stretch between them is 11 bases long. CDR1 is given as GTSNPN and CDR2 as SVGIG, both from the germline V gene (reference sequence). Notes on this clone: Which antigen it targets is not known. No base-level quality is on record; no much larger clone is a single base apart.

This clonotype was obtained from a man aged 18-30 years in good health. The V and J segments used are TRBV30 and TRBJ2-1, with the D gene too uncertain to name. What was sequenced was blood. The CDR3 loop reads CAWSSTYGEQFF. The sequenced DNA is TGTGCCTGGAGTTCGACCTATGGTGAGCAGTTCTTC.